What follows describes a single T cell receptor (beta chain). A single record per CDR3 protein comes from TCRdb applying MiXCR to the RT-PCR reads. This table holds fewer than 800,000 distinct CDR3 sequences, around 14% found once. Trimming cost V 3 bases and J 7 bases; bases outside gene matches: 6. Germline V lookup: CDR1 LGHDT, CDR2 YNNKEL (reference sequence). CDR3 length equals 15 residues. The receptor was derived from a female donor in good health, serving as a healthy control. The V gene is TRBV3-1, the J gene TRBJ2-1; 10 positions match TRBD1. Sequenced: memory CD4+ T cells from blood. CDR3 sequence reads: CASSHRDRGNNEQFF. The CDR3 DNA reads as TGTGCCAGCAGCCACCGGGACAGGGGTAATAATGAGCAGTTCTTC.